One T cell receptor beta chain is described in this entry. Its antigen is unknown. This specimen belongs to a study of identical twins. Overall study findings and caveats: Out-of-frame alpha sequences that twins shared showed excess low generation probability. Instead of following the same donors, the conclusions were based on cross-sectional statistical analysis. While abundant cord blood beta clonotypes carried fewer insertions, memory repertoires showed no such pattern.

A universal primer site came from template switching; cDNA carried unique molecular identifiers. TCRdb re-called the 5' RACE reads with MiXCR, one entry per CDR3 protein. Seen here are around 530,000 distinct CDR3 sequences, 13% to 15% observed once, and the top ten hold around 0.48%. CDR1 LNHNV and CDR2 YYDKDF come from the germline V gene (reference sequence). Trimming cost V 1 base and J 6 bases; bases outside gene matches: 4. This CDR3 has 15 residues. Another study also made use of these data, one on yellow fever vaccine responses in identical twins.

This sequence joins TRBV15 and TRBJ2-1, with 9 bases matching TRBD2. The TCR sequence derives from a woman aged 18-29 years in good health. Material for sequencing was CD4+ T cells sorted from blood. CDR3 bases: TGTGCCACCAGCAGAGTAGCGGGAGTTAGCAATGAGCAGTTCTTC. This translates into CATSRVAGVSNEQFF.